This entry features one T cell receptor beta chain sequence. Its antigen is currently unknown. This entry comes from a study of T cell repertoires in cytomegalovirus infection. Across the whole study: Both recently identified HLA-C-restricted and well-studied HLA-B-restricted CMV epitopes were used in the study. An indication of both CMV infection and matching HLA type came from public TCR beta signatures.

Study outcomes and limitations: HLA-C-restricted CMV-specific TCR beta clonotypes were dominant in the ex vivo response. There were carriers of CMV plus the relevant HLA, and cumulative public TCR beta family frequency identified them.

MiXCR was run by TCRdb on the reads, yielding one entry per CDR3 protein. Of roughly 68,000 distinct CDR3 sequences listed, around 20% are singletons. This CDR3 region has 12 residues. The germline V and J ends were trimmed by 5 bases and 6 bases, with 7 bases remaining between them. Germline CDR1 and CDR2: LNHDA and SQIVND (reference sequence). The specimen comprised CD8+ T cells from cultured PBMCs, sampled from culture after CMV antigen stimulation. V usage is TRBV19 and J usage is TRBJ2-2; D is undetermined. This sequence was found in a human donor in good health (CMV status not recorded). Some clones in this sample may be carry-over from other donors' samples. The DNA for the CDR3 is TGTGCCAGTAGTTTCGGGTCCGGGGAGCTGTTTTTT. Its protein product is CASSFGSGELFF. The full variable domain, completed using reference TRBV19 and TRBJ2-2, is DGGITQSPKYLFRKEGQNVTLSCEQNLNHDAMYWYRQDPGQGLRLIYYSQIVNDFQKGDIAEGYSVSREKKESFPLTVTSAQKNPTAFYLCASSFGSGELFFGEGSRLTVL.